This T cell receptor beta chain was recorded in a study of shared clonotypes between healthy human individuals. The overall study: Every donor yielded three CD4 naive, three CD4 memory, two CD8 naive and one CD8 memory plate. Findings of the study overall: Clonotype sharing among donors, it was expected, would be affected by sequencing depth. Four donors had about 5.1% of their naive CD4 clonotypes in common.

CD45RO-negative, CCR7-selected cells formed the naive CD8 fraction, which excluded terminally differentiated effector memory CD45RA+ cells. Each of the donors was a healthy adult who was HIV-negative and had not had a recent acute infection or vaccination. About this clone: Its antigen is as yet unknown.

Trimming shortened V by 9 bases and J by 0 bases, and 19 bases separated the two germline ends. Germline V gene data show CDR1 as SGDLS and CDR2 as YYNGEE. There are 15 residues in the CDR3. Method: immunoSEQ multiplex PCR; TCRdb's copy keeps in-frame clones and lacks some. The data contain about 2,100,000 clones, 85% to 95% of them singletons. The chain has TRBV9 and TRBJ2-7; D is uncertain. The sequenced material came from naive CD8+ T cells from PBMCs. The origin of this receptor is a man aged 18 to 29 in good health. Some clones in this sample may be carry-over from other donors' samples. This chain's CDR3 is CAIADRAVSSYEQYF. The CDR3 bases are TGTGCCATCGCCGATAGGGCGGTGAGCTCCTACGAGCAGTACTTC.